This TCR beta chain was sequenced in a study of graft-versus-host responses after intestinal transplantation. At the level of the study: Among the recipients, transplants were multivisceral, liver-intestinal, or isolated intestinal.

About this clone itself: Antigen specificity is unknown.

Per germline, CDR1 SQVTM and CDR2 ANQGSEA. V lost 6 bases to trimming and J lost 4 bases; unmatched junction nucleotides: 8. This CDR3 contains 14 residues. Sequenced by immunoSEQ multiplex PCR; TCRdb stores in-frame clones only, minus some. The sample has about 90,000 clones, around 93% seen once. This clonotype was obtained from a human donor who was the organ donor for an intestinal transplant. The V and J genes are TRBV29-1 and TRBJ2-2, with 7 positions matching TRBD2. The sequences come from unstimulated CD4+ T cells sorted from spleen or lymph node cells, collected before transplant. The CDR3 is CSVESGTSTGELFF. Written as DNA, the CDR3 is TGCAGCGTGGAGAGCGGGACCTCCACCGGGGAGCTGTTTTTT.